One sample yielded the 31 T cell receptor beta chains listed below, sequenced in a study of low-dose radiotherapy and immunotherapy resistance in tumors (dated 2022 in TCRdb). First-strand cDNA was synthesized using Superscript III and a set of TRAV- and TRBV-specific primers, so that both TCRalpha and TCRbeta chains were covered. TCRs were amplified for about 20 PCR cycles with Phusion, using a constant-region primer paired with the adapter attached to the V primers. TCRdb handled the public reads itself, with Q25 trimming in fastp and clone calling in MiXCR, and kept productive beta chains. Duplicate CDR3 protein sequences are folded into a single record with the most common DNA and genes. Counted in this sample were around 7,100 distinct CDR3 sequences; under 70% of them appeared once. Roughly 13% of the sample comes from the top ten. The receptors were gathered from a human donor with advanced metastatic prostate, ovarian, gallbladder or colorectal cancer (not recorded which). This table probably holds off-target reads from a library built for another chain.

CDR3 region: CAIRGSRSGTDTQYF. The CDR3 DNA follows: TGTGCCATCAGGGGGTCCCGATCTGGCACAGATACGCAGTATTTT. V gene TRBV10-3 combines with J gene TRBJ2-3; D unclear. The CDR3 is made up of 15 amino acids. The ends were cut back, 6 bases at V and 1 base at J, with 14 bases in the middle. Germline lookup yields CDR1 ENHRY and CDR2 SYGVKD.

V usage is TRBV30 and J usage is TRBJ2-1; D may be TRBD2 (6 bases). The CDR3 extends over 15 amino acids. V lost 0 bases to trimming and J lost 0 bases, with 9 bases between them. From germline, CDR1 is GTSNPN and CDR2 SVGIG (reference sequence). CDR3 sequence: CAWSVDGSSYNEQFF. The CDR3 nucleotides are TGTGCCTGGAGTGTAGACGGGAGCTCCTACAATGAGCAGTTCTTC.

V and J are TRBV9 and TRBJ2-1, with TRBD2 identical over 8 bases. Trimming at V came to 0 bases and at J to 3 bases, leaving 8 bases not matched to a gene. Germline V gene sequence: CDR1 SGDLS, CDR2 YYNGEE. The length of the CDR3 is 17 residues. The CDR3 region has the DNA TGTGCCAGCAGCGTAGGGGCACTAGCGGCCGTCTACAATGAGCAGTTCTTC. This codes for CASSVGALAAVYNEQFF.

The chain has TRBV5-1 and TRBJ1-5, with TRBD1 matching over 10 bases. V shed 2 bases and J 7 bases; nucleotides not matched to a gene: 6. The V gene's germline CDR1 is SGHRS and CDR2 YFSETQ. CDR3 length: 15 amino acids. The CDR3 loop reads CASSFTSGQGQPQHF. The CDR3 coding sequence is TGCGCCAGCAGCTTTACCTCGGGACAGGGGCAGCCCCAGCATTTT.

The genes are TRBV19 and TRBJ1-3, with D maybe TRBD1 (6 bases). The CDR3 runs 19 residues. Trimming stripped 1 base from V and 2 bases from J, with 21 bases between. Germline loops: CDR1 LNHDA, CDR2 SQIVND (reference sequence). The CDR3 spells CASSIVSGHHNPAGNTIYF. Written as DNA, the CDR3 is TGTGCCAGTAGTATAGTCTCGGGACATCACAATCCGGCTGGAAACACCATATATTTT.

About this clonotype: The germline gene is not matched at one end of the junction; a read error may be the cause. This rearrangement joins TRBV5-1 to TRBJ1-1; D is unclear. Germline loops: CDR1 SGHRS, CDR2 YFSETQ. This CDR3 has 14 amino acids. As DNA, the CDR3 is TGCGCCAGCAGCTTGGGGGGTAAGAACACTGAAGATTTCTTT. Its translation is CASSLGGKNTEDFF. The full variable domain, in which reference TRBV5-1 and TRBJ1-1 provide the parts outside the CDR3, is KAGVTQTPRYLIKTRGQQVTLSCSPISGHRSVSWYQQTPGQGLQFLFEYFSETQRNKGNFPGRFSGRQFSNSRSEMNVSTLELGDSALYLCASSLGGKNTEDFFGQGTRLTVV.

The chain recombines TRBV28 with TRBJ2-2; no definite D call. Trimming left V 6 bases short and J 7 bases short, with 12 bases between. The germline V gene encodes CDR1 MDHEN and CDR2 SYDVKM. CDR3 length: 13 residues. The chain's CDR3 is CASRSLTVGELFF. The CDR3 DNA reads TGTGCCAGCAGGTCGCTGACGGTCGGGGAGCTGTTTTTT.

The CDR3 coding sequence is TGCAGCGTTGTCGAGTCCTACGAGCAGTACTTC. Translated: CSVVESYEQYF. This chain links TRBV29-1 with TRBJ2-7; D not resolved. Per germline, CDR1 SQVTM and CDR2 ANQGSEA. This CDR3 has 11 residues. V lost 4 bases, J lost 1 base, and 5 bases lay in between.

J is TRBJ1-2 and V is TRBV12-5; D gene uncertain. Germline V gene sequence: CDR1 LGHNT, CDR2 FRNRAP. The CDR3 has 14 amino acids. Trimming pared 1 base from V and 0 bases from J, leaving 6 bases between. CDR3 loop: CASGLEEPNYGYTF. CDR3 DNA: TGTGCTAGTGGTTTGGAGGAACCTAACTATGGCTACACCTTC.

This clonotype was counted between two and nine times. This sequence joins TRBV4-1 and TRBJ2-7; D is possibly TRBD1 (6 bases). CDR3 size: 14 residues. Germline assignment: CDR1 MGHRA and CDR2 YSYEKL. V shed 3 bases and J shed 2 bases, with 11 bases lying between them. CDR3 coding DNA: TGCGCCAGCAGCCATGAACAGGGACCCTACGAGCAGTACTTC. This gives the protein CASSHEQGPYEQYF.

The sample holds a few counts of this clonotype. The CDR3 loop is CASSRGSYYGYTF. The CDR3 nucleotides are TGTGCCAGCAGTAGGGGGTCTTACTATGGCTACACCTTC. The V call is TRBV12-3 or TRBV12-4, the J call TRBJ1-2; D may be TRBD1 (6 bases). With 5 bases removed from V and 3 bases from J, the gap between germline ends came to 10 bases. The CDR3 contains 13 residues.

The J gene is TRBJ2-1, the V gene TRBV24-1; D unclear. Trimming shortened V by 3 bases and J by 1 base, and 9 bases separated the two germline ends. CDR3 length: 15 residues. CDR1 is KGHDR, CDR2 SFDVKD, per germline. The CDR3 DNA reads TGTGCCACCAGTGATCCAGCAATTTCCTACAATGAGCAGTTCTTC. As protein: CATSDPAISYNEQFF.

The gene calls are TRBV29-1 and TRBJ2-7; D ambiguous. This CDR3 comprises 13 residues. V was shortened by 4 bases and J by 2 bases, with 12 bases between the two germline ends. CDR1 and CDR2 from the germline V gene are SQVTM and ANQGSEA. The CDR3 reads CSVALGSPYEQYF. CDR3 nucleotide sequence: TGCAGCGTTGCTCTGGGCAGCCCCTACGAGCAGTACTTC.

This clonotype has just one count. DNA for the CDR3: TGCGCCAGCAGCTCAACGAACACTGAAGCTTTCTTT. Amino acids: CASSSTNTEAFF. This rearrangement joins TRBV5-1 to TRBJ1-1, with D unclear. This CDR3 has 12 residues. Germline loops: CDR1 SGHRS, CDR2 YFSETQ. The V and J ends lost 3 bases and 1 base respectively, with 4 bases between them.

The V gene is TRBV12-3 or TRBV12-4, the J gene TRBJ2-6; D remains ambiguous. V was trimmed by 7 bases and J by 2 bases, leaving 9 bases between them. The CDR3 runs 14 residues. The CDR3 reads CASKGYTGANVLTF. The CDR3 DNA sequence: TGTGCCAGCAAAGGCTACACTGGGGCCAACGTCCTGACTTTC.

The V and J genes are TRBV20-1 and TRBJ2-7; 9 nucleotides align to TRBD1. CDR3 length: 13 residues. With 1 base clipped from V and 4 bases from J, the junction kept 2 bases outside the gene matches. The germline V gene encodes CDR1 DFQATT and CDR2 SNEGSKA (reference sequence). CDR3 sequence (DNA): TGCAGTGCTAGAGGGGACAGGGAGTACGAGCAGTACTTC. The encoded protein is CSARGDREYEQYF.

The J gene is TRBJ2-2, the V gene TRBV12-3 or TRBV12-4, with D unclear. This CDR3 region has 13 residues. The V and J ends lost 2 bases and 8 bases respectively, with 9 bases between them. CDR3 DNA: TGTGCCAGCAGTTTACTCGATGGGGGGGAGCTGTTTTTT. Protein product: CASSLLDGGELFF.

In this sample, this clonotype turned up a few times. The V gene is TRBV5-1, the J gene TRBJ2-1; D is possibly TRBD1 (5 bases). The CDR3 covers 13 residues. The germline V gene encodes CDR1 SGHRS and CDR2 YFSETQ. With 2 bases removed from V and 5 bases from J, the gap between germline ends came to 8 bases. CDR3 coding DNA: TGCGCCAGCAGCTTCGACAGAAACAATGAGCAGTTCTTC. It specifies CASSFDRNNEQFF.

The chain recombines TRBV5-4 with TRBJ2-5; TRBD1 aligns across 7 bases. J lost 5 bases, V lost 4 bases, and 14 bases had no gene match. Germline CDR1 SGHNT, CDR2 YYREEE (reference sequence). This CDR3 comprises 16 residues. CDR3 protein: CASSVPGQPIWETQYF. The CDR3, as DNA: TGTGCCAGCAGCGTGCCGGGACAGCCAATCTGGGAGACCCAGTACTTC.

This clonotype has more than one count but fewer than ten. V is TRBV21-1 and J is TRBJ2-1; the D segment call TRBD1 is taken from the table without a DNA check. TRBV21-1 is classified as a pseudogene. The CDR3 covers 15 residues. Written as DNA, the CDR3 is TGTGCCAGCAGCAAAGGGGACGGGGCCTACAATGAGCAGTTCTTC. Encoded protein: CASSKGDGAYNEQFF.

The V and J genes are TRBV13 and TRBJ1-1; perhaps TRBD1 as D (5 bases). CDR1 PRHDT and CDR2 FYEKMQ come from the germline V gene (reference sequence). The CDR3 spans 16 residues. Trimming cost V 4 bases and J 1 base, with 16 bases left between them. The CDR3 spells CASSSLRRGANTEAFF. In DNA, the CDR3 is TGTGCCAGCAGCTCCCTCCGTAGGGGCGCGAACACTGAAGCTTTCTTT.

The V call is TRBV28, the J call TRBJ2-3, with 8 bases lining up with TRBD1. Germline CDR1 and CDR2: MDHEN and SYDVKM. This CDR3 spans 14 amino acids. Unmatched junction bases numbered 6, after V lost 4 bases and J lost 6 bases. CDR3 in DNA: TGTGCCAGCAGTTCGACAGGGGAGGCGGATACGCAGTATTTT. Translating gives CASSSTGEADTQYF.

The rearrangement links TRBV5-4 to TRBJ2-1; D is undetermined. The ends were cut back, 0 bases at V and 2 bases at J, with 9 bases in the middle. Germline V gene data show CDR1 as SGHNT and CDR2 as YYREEE (reference sequence). The CDR3 is 15 residues long. CDR3 region: CASSLGYPTYNEQFF. Written as DNA, the CDR3 is TGTGCCAGCAGCTTGGGCTACCCTACCTACAATGAGCAGTTCTTC.

The chain uses TRBV12-3 or TRBV12-4 and TRBJ2-1, with D perhaps matching TRBD2 (6 bases). V was trimmed by 6 bases and J by 6 bases, leaving 18 bases between them. The length of the CDR3 is 15 residues. The CDR3 reads CASRLTSTGANEQFF. CDR3 DNA sequence: TGTGCCAGCAGGCTCACTAGCACCGGAGCCAATGAGCAGTTCTTC.

This clonotype was seen more than once but under ten times. CDR3 sequence (DNA): TGTGCCATCTCCGGAAGGGACCTAGGGGGGAGCGAGCCCAGGAAAGATACGCAGTATTTT. It codes for CAISGRDLGGSEPRKDTQYF. V gene TRBV10-3 combines with J gene TRBJ2-3, with D perhaps given as TRBD1 or TRBD2 (6 bases each). From germline, CDR1 is ENHRY and CDR2 SYGVKD. CDR3 length: 20 residues. Between the trimmed V and J ends, which lost 8 bases and 5 bases, there was a span of 35 bases.

The chain links TRBV5-1 to TRBJ2-7; D is ambiguous. CDR1 is SGHRS and CDR2 is YFSETQ in the germline V gene. V lost 0 bases and J 3 bases, leaving 10 bases between the germline ends. This CDR3 is built from 14 residues. CDR3 protein: CASSLAGQSYEQYF. As DNA, the CDR3 is TGCGCCAGCAGCTTGGCCGGGCAGAGCTACGAGCAGTACTTC.

This clonotype was detected only a few times. V gene TRBV28 combines with J gene TRBJ2-3; the D gene is possibly TRBD2 (6 bases). Trimming stripped 8 bases from V and 6 bases from J, with 12 bases between. The CDR3 has 12 amino acids. The germline CDR1 and CDR2 sequences are MDHEN and SYDVKM. CDR3: CASYAGPDTQYF. Written as DNA, the CDR3 is TGTGCCAGCTATGCGGGACCGGATACGCAGTATTTT.

The chain is built from TRBV14 and TRBJ1-3; 8 bases are a match to TRBD1. Germline V lookup: CDR1 SGHDN, CDR2 FVKESK. The CDR3 is 15 amino acids. Trimming removed 6 bases from V and 2 bases from J; junction bases left unmatched: 6. CDR3 sequence reads: CASSRQGMAGNTIYF. CDR3 bases: TGTGCCAGCAGTCGACAGGGGATGGCTGGAAACACCATATATTTT.

The chain recombines TRBV25-1 with TRBJ1-5; tentatively, D is TRBD1 (6 bases). CDR1 MGHDK and CDR2 SYGVNS come from the germline V gene. This CDR3 is 16 amino acids long. V was cut by 2 bases and J by 0 bases, with 11 bases left in between. CDR3 protein: CASSETGQNSNQPQHF. The CDR3 nucleotides are TGTGCCAGCAGTGAAACAGGGCAAAATAGCAATCAGCCCCAGCATTTT.

This clonotype showed up just a few times. The chain links TRBV4-3 to TRBJ1-2; possible D gene TRBD1, 5 bases. Germline V lookup: CDR1 LGHNA, CDR2 YSLEER. This CDR3 contains 14 residues. Trimming took off 1 base at V and 0 bases at J, with 6 bases between the two ends. In DNA form, the CDR3 reads TGCGCCAGCAGCCAAGCCAGGGCTAACTATGGCTACACCTTC. Its protein is CASSQARANYGYTF.

V usage is TRBV29-1 and J usage is TRBJ2-5; TRBD1 matches at 8 bases. The ends lost 1 base at V and 5 bases at J; junction bases unmatched: 9. This CDR3 region has 15 residues. CDR1 and CDR2 from the germline V gene are SQVTM and ANQGSEA. The chain's CDR3 is CSVEGEGRGLETQYF. CDR3 DNA sequence: TGCAGCGTTGAAGGCGAGGGCAGGGGGCTTGAGACCCAGTACTTC.